Sequencing of this T cell receptor beta chain was carried out in a study of metastatic and nonmetastatic thyroid tumors. As for the study in general: The study looked at repertoires side by side in blood and in tumor or nodule tissue from malignant and benign thyroid patients.

V gave up 5 bases and J gave up 14 bases; unmatched junction bases: 9. This CDR3 is 13 amino acids long. The germline V gene encodes CDR1 SGHTA and CDR2 FQGTGA. Each patient went into thyroid surgery without having received any treatment. Study-level results: Benign nodules were reported to have significantly lower TCR beta diversity than malignant thyroid tumors, in blood and tumor.

This clone was seen ten or more times. Its specificity is not known. The identical CDR3 is also encoded by other nucleotide sequences in the sample. Original processing methods: Clinicopathological groups supplied CDR3 differences that were used to build a distant-metastasis classifier for papillary thyroid cancer. Through MiXCR, TCRdb re-clonotyped the PCR reads. TCRdb's processing, not the study's, gives the V and J calls here. The data contain some 37,000 clones, less than 25% of them seen just once; the ten biggest clones take up less than 20%. Material for sequencing was blood. The receptor comes from a female donor with papillary thyroid cancer or a benign thyroid nodule (not recorded which). Some clones in this sample may be carry-over from other donors' samples. V usage is TRBV7-3 and J usage is TRBJ1-6, with 7 nucleotides matching TRBD1. The CDR3, as DNA: TGTGCCAGCAGCGAGAACCGACAGGGTTCCCTCCACTTT. Translation: CASSENRQGSLHF.